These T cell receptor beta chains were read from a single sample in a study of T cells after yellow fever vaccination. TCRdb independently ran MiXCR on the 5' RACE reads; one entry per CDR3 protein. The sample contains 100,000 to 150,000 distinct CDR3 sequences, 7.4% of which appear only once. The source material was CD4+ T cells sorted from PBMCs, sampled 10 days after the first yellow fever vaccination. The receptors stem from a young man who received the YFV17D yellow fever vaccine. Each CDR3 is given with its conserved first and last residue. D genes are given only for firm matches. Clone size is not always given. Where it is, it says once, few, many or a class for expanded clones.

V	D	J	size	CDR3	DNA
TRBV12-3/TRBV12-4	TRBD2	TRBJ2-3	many	CASSLASGRTDTQYF	TGTGCCAGCAGTTTAGCTAGCGGGCGCACAGATACGCAGTATTTT
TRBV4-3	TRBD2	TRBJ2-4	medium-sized	CASSPGGAKNIQYF	TGCGCCAGCAGCCCCGGGGGGGCCAAAAACATTCAGTACTTC
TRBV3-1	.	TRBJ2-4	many	CASSQVERIQYF	TGTGCCAGCAGCCAAGTTGAGCGCATTCAGTACTTC
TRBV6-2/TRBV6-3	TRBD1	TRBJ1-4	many	CASSSQGVVDEKLFF	TGTGCCAGCTCCTCGCAGGGGGTCGTGGATGAAAAACTGTTTTTT
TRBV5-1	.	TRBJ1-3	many	CASRDGFSGNTIYF	TGCGCCAGCAGGGACGGTTTCTCTGGAAACACCATATATTTT
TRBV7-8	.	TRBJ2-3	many	CASSLRVRGGGTDTQYF	TGTGCCAGCAGCTTACGGGTTAGGGGTGGGGGTACAGATACGCAGTATTTT
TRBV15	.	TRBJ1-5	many	CATSRSDSYNQPQHF	TGTGCCACCAGCAGATCGGACAGCTACAATCAGCCCCAGCATTTT
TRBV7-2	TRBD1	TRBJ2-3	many	CASSPSSGQGSTQYF	TGTGCCAGCAGCCCTAGTAGCGGACAGGGCTCGACGCAGTATTTT
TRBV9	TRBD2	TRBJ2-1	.	CASSVGSGGPGFREQFF	TGTGCCAGCAGCGTAGGGTCGGGGGGGCCGGGTTTCCGTGAGCAGTTCTTC
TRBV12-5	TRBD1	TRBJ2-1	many	CASATDRTGVYNEQFF	TGTGCTAGTGCCACGGATAGGACAGGGGTCTACAATGAGCAGTTCTTC
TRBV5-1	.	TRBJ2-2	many	CASSLEVPLTGELFF	TGCGCCAGCAGCTTGGAGGTCCCTCTCACCGGGGAGCTGTTTTTT
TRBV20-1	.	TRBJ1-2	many	CSARGGDGANYGYTF	TGCAGTGCTAGGGGAGGGGACGGGGCTAACTATGGCTACACCTTC
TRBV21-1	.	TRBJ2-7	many	CASTGTSGAQEQYF	TGTGCCAGCACCGGGACTAGCGGGGCGCAGGAGCAGTACTTC
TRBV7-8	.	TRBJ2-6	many	CASSQTIGGSTGANVLTF	TGTGCCAGCAGCCAAACAATAGGGGGTTCTACTGGGGCCAACGTCCTGACTTTC
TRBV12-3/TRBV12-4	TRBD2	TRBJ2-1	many	CASSDRRGVYEQFF	TGTGCCAGCAGTGACCGGCGGGGGGTGTATGAGCAGTTCTTC
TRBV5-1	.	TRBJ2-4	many	CASSLGVFGDIQYF	TGCGCCAGCAGCTTGGGAGTGTTTGGGGACATTCAGTACTTC
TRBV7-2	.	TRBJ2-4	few	CASSREGGQPGHIQYF	TGTGCCAGCAGCCGCGAAGGAGGCCAGCCCGGGCACATTCAGTACTTC
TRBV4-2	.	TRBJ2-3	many	CASSQGVGTDTQYF	TGTGCCAGCAGCCAAGGGGTAGGCACAGATACGCAGTATTTT
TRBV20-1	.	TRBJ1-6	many	CSARDRQGKPYNSPLHF	TGCAGTGCTAGAGATCGGCAGGGGAAACCCTATAATTCACCCCTCCACTTT
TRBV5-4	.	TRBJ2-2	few	CASSPRRRGNTGELFF	TGTGCCAGCAGCCCACGTAGGAGGGGAAACACCGGGGAGCTGTTTTTT
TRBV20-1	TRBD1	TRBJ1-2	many	CSPFRGAGGGGYTF	TGCAGTCCTTTCCGGGGTGCAGGGGGCGGTGGCTACACCTTC
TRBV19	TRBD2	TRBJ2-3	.	CASSMGLAGGDPLSTDTQYF	TGTGCCAGTAGTATGGGACTAGCGGGGGGCGACCCACTTAGCACAGATACGCAGTATTTT
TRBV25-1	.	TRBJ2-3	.	CASSETENTQYF	TGTGCCAGCAGCGAAACGGAGAATACGCAGTATTTT
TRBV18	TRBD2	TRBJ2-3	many	CASSRGGLAEGTDTQYF	TGTGCCAGCTCACGAGGCGGACTAGCGGAGGGCACAGATACGCAGTATTTT
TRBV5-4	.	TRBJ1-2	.	CASSLGGAANYGYTF	TGTGCCAGCAGCTTAGGGGGGGCGGCTAACTATGGCTACACCTTC
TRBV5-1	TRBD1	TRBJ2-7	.	CASSLGPGQGYEHYF	TGCGCCAGCAGCTTGGGACCTGGACAGGGTTACGAGCATTACTTC
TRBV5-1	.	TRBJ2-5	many	CASSITQRREETQYF	TGCGCCAGCAGTATCACACAACGGAGAGAAGAGACCCAGTACTTC
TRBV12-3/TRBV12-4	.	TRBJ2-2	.	CASKFRAGGELFF	TGTGCCAGCAAGTTCAGGGCGGGCGGGGAGCTGTTTTTT
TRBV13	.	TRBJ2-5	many	CASSLRVGGFQETQYF	TGTGCCAGCAGCTTAAGGGTGGGGGGATTCCAAGAGACCCAGTACTTC
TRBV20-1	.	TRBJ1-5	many	CSARDYSNQPQHF	TGCAGTGCTAGAGATTATAGCAATCAGCCCCAGCATTTT
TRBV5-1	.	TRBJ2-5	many	CASRDQETQYF	TGCGCCAGCAGAGACCAAGAGACCCAGTACTTC
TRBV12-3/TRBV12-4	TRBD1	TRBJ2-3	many	CASSPRDRVSDTQYF	TGTGCCAGCAGCCCCCGGGACAGAGTCTCAGATACGCAGTATTTT
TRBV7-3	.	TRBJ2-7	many	CASSLRRGQEQYF	TGTGCCAGCAGCTTAAGGCGGGGGCAGGAGCAGTACTTC
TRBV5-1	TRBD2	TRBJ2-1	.	CASSLGGGSFNEQFF	TGCGCCAGCAGCTTGGGCGGGGGTTCCTTTAATGAGCAGTTCTTC
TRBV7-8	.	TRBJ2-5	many	CASSSAYAMAQYF	TGTGCCAGCAGCTCTGCATATGCGATGGCCCAGTACTTC
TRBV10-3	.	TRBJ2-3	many	CASRGGTDTQYF	TGTGCCTCCAGGGGGGGCACAGATACGCAGTATTTT
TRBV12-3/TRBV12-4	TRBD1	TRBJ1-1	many	CASSLPGTGGAEAFF	TGTGCCAGCAGTCTGCCCGGGACAGGGGGCGCGGAAGCTTTCTTT
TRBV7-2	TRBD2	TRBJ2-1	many	CASSSALTSGGNEQFF	TGTGCCAGCAGCTCCGCCCTAACTAGCGGGGGTAATGAGCAGTTCTTC